This T cell receptor (beta chain) was sequenced for a study of Graves' ophthalmopathy and Graves' hyperthyroidism. Researchers took RNA transcripts and amplified TCR beta CDR3 regions from them. Second-round multiplex PCR followed a first-round RT-PCR using HTBI primers. TCRdb reprocessed the multiplex PCR reads with MiXCR, giving one entry per CDR3 protein. The table includes hundreds of thousands of distinct CDR3 sequences, about 47% detected once. CDR3 size: 12 residues. With 6 bases clipped from V and 0 bases from J, the junction kept 0 bases outside the gene matches. Germline CDR1 is SQVTM and CDR2 is ANQGSEA.

The sequenced material came from peripheral blood. The TCR comes from an adult man with Graves' ophthalmopathy. V usage is TRBV29-1 and J usage is TRBJ2-3; TRBD1 agrees at 7 bases. CDR3 DNA sequence: TGCAGCGTGGGACAGAGCACAGATACGCAGTATTTT. It specifies CSVGQSTDTQYF.